The 28 T cell receptor beta chains listed next were all sequenced from one sample in a study of cytotoxic CD8 clonotypes in ibrutinib-treated CLL. Sequencing used immunoSEQ multiplex PCR; TCRdb keeps in-frame clones, though not all of them. The table records some 93,000 clones, 70% to 80% of them present only once. Here the sequenced sample was PBMCs, taken after 12 months of ibrutinib treatment. All receptors derive from a human donor with chronic lymphocytic leukemia.

The V call is TRBV10-1, the J call TRBJ2-7; 10 bases are shared with TRBD1. This CDR3 comprises 13 residues. V trimming: 1 base; J trimming: 12 bases; junction bases outside the gene matches: 6. Germline V CDR1 and CDR2: WNHNN, SYGVQD (reference sequence). CDR3 nucleotide sequence: TGCGCCAGCAGTGAGTACGGGACAGGGGTTCGGTACTTC. Translated, it gives CASSEYGTGVRYF.

The V gene is TRBV11-1, the J gene TRBJ2-2; 9 bases line up with TRBD2. Trimming took 5 bases from V and 4 from J; bases not matched to a gene: 5. Germline CDR1 is SGHAT and CDR2 is FQDESV (reference sequence). The CDR3 covers 15 residues. CDR3 sequence reads: CASSPGLAATGELFF. CDR3 DNA sequence: TGTGCCAGCAGCCCGGGACTAGCAGCCACCGGGGAGCTGTTTTTT. Looking up the rest from reference TRBV11-1 and TRBJ2-2 gives the full variable domain: EAEVAQSPRYKITEKSQAVAFWCDPISGHATLYWYRQILGQGPELLVQFQDESVVDDSQLPKDRFSAERLKGVDSTLKIQPAELGDSAMYLCASSPGLAATGELFFGEGSRLTVL.

The chain joins TRBV5-1 to TRBJ2-7; 11 bases fit TRBD2. Germline V gene data show CDR1 as SGHRS and CDR2 as YFSETQ. Trimming took 4 bases from V and 0 from J; bases not matched to a gene: 3. The CDR3 is made up of 15 amino acids. The CDR3 region is CASSKLAGDSYEQYF. The CDR3, as DNA: TGCGCCAGCAGCAAACTAGCGGGGGACTCCTACGAGCAGTACTTC.

The chain joins TRBV7-2 to TRBJ2-7; D possibly corresponds to TRBD1 (5 bases). The CDR3 length is 13 residues. Germline V CDR1 and CDR2: SGHTA, FQGNSA. V gave up 8 bases and J gave up 0 bases, with 11 bases separating them. The CDR3 sequence is CASSRVGSYEQYF. The CDR3 DNA follows: TGTGCCAGCTCCAGGGTCGGCTCCTACGAGCAGTACTTC.

This clone was seen a handful of times. The sample holds other DNA sequences that translate to the same CDR3. This sequence joins TRBV7-9 and TRBJ2-1, with 9 bases fitting TRBD2. The germline V gene has CDR1 SEHNR and CDR2 FQNEAQ (reference sequence). The CDR3 is made up of 15 amino acids. V lost 5 bases, J lost 7 bases, and 9 bases stayed unmatched. CDR3 residues: CASSPGLAGWNEQFF. In DNA, the CDR3 is TGTGCCAGCAGCCCCGGTCTAGCGGGATGGAATGAGCAGTTCTTC.

This rearrangement joins TRBV10-2 to TRBJ1-2, with 8 bases that match TRBD1. With V trimmed by 8 bases and J by 5 bases, 13 bases remained unmatched. The CDR3 is 15 residues long. Looked up from germline, CDR1 is WSHSY and CDR2 is SAAADI. The CDR3 DNA reads as TGCGCCAGCGTGGCGGGGAGGACAGGGAATTATGGCTACACCTTC. Its protein is CASVAGRTGNYGYTF.

The J gene is TRBJ2-3, the V gene TRBV5-4, with 8 bases fitting TRBD2. CDR3 length: 15 amino acids. The germline gives CDR1 SGHNT, CDR2 YYREEE (reference sequence). J lost 6 bases, V lost 4 bases, and 10 bases had no gene match. The CDR3: CASSLAGGRSDTQYF. The CDR3 DNA reads TGTGCCAGCAGCCTAGCGGGCGGGCGGAGTGATACGCAGTATTTT. The complete variable domain, with remaining parts taken from reference TRBV5-4 and TRBJ2-3, reads ETGVTQSPTHLIKTRGQQVTLRCSSQSGHNTVSWYQQALGQGPQFIFQYYREEENGRGNFPPRFSGLQFPNYSSELNVNALELDDSALYLCASSLAGGRSDTQYFGPGTRLTVL.

The rearrangement joins TRBV5-3 to TRBJ2-5; tentatively, D is TRBD1 (6 bases). TRBV5-3 carries the ORF label, with uncertain function. V was pared by 0 bases and J by 1 base, with 13 bases between. The CDR3 is 16 amino acids. In nucleotides, the CDR3 is TGTGCCAGAAGCTTGGCAGGGGCCATGACCCAAGAGACCCAGTACTTC. Residues: CARSLAGAMTQETQYF.

The sample holds a few counts of this clone. The chain is built from TRBV7-8 and TRBJ2-6; D call uncertain. The germline V gene encodes CDR1 SGHVS and CDR2 FQNEAQ. This CDR3 has 16 residues. The V end was cut by 1 base, the J end by 5 bases, with 12 bases between. The CDR3 sequence is CASSLEGNPWANVLTF. CDR3 in DNA: TGTGCCAGCAGCTTAGAAGGGAACCCCTGGGCCAACGTCCTGACTTTC.

The chain combines TRBV12-5 with TRBJ1-2; 8 nucleotides match TRBD1. Germline-derived CDR1 and CDR2 are LGHNT and FRNRAP. V was clipped by 2 bases and J by 4 bases; unmatched bases: 3. The CDR3 has 14 residues. In DNA, the CDR3 is TGTGCTAGTGGTTTGTCAGGGGGCGGCTATGGCTACACCTTC. It translates to CASGLSGGGYGYTF. The full variable domain, rest sourced from reference TRBV12-5 and TRBJ1-2, is DARVTQTPRHKVTEMGQEVTMRCQPILGHNTVFWYRQTMMQGLELLAYFRNRAPLDDSGMPKDRFSAEMPDATLATLKIQPSEPRDSAVYFCASGLSGGGYGYTFGSGTRLTVV.

This clone was counted a few times. V and J are TRBV5-6 and TRBJ1-2; no reliable D call. V was trimmed by 0 bases and J by 8 bases, leaving 20 bases between them. The germline gives CDR1 SGHDT, CDR2 YYEEEE. The CDR3 loop spans 16 amino acids. The CDR3 loop is CASSLAAGNKAKGYTF. The CDR3 bases are TGTGCCAGCAGCTTGGCCGCAGGAAATAAGGCAAAGGGCTACACCTTC. The full variable domain, in which reference TRBV5-6 and TRBJ1-2 provide the parts outside the CDR3, is DAGVTQSPTHLIKTRGQQVTLRCSPKSGHDTVSWYQQALGQGPQFIFQYYEEEERQRGNFPDRFSGHQFPNYSSELNVNALLLGDSALYLCASSLAAGNKAKGYTFGSGTRLTVV.

The J gene is TRBJ2-7, the V gene TRBV4-1; D is possibly TRBD2 (6 bases). The CDR3 has 16 residues. CDR1 is MGHRA, CDR2 YSYEKL, per germline. V lost 4 bases, J lost 5 bases, and 21 bases lay in between. As DNA, the CDR3 is TGCGCCAGCAGCCCGCTCGGGACTTCTAAAATGCACGAGCAGTACTTC. This codes for CASSPLGTSKMHEQYF.

J is TRBJ1-2 and V is TRBV28; TRBD1 matches at 12 bases. The CDR3 length is 16 residues. With 3 bases clipped from V and 3 bases from J, the junction kept 5 bases outside the gene matches. Germline CDR1 is MDHEN and CDR2 is SYDVKM. This CDR3 is CASSFVGTGGDYGYTF. In DNA, the CDR3 is TGTGCCAGCAGTTTTGTAGGGACAGGGGGCGACTATGGCTACACCTTC.

The chain uses TRBV7-2 and TRBJ2-7; D is possibly TRBD2 (5 bases). Germline CDR1 and CDR2: SGHTA and FQGNSA. Trimming took 4 bases from V and 0 from J, leaving 10 bases between them. This CDR3 has 14 amino acids. The CDR3 protein is CASSWAGSSYEQYF. The CDR3, as DNA: TGTGCCAGCAGCTGGGCGGGTTCCTCCTACGAGCAGTACTTC.

This clone has only one observation. This rearrangement joins TRBV6-1 to TRBJ2-2; D call uncertain. The CDR3 length is 13 residues. V lost 4 bases and J lost 4, with 7 bases in between. Germline-derived CDR1 and CDR2 are MNHNS and SASEGT. DNA for the CDR3: TGTGCCAGCAGTGGGCAGGCCACCGGGGAGCTGTTTTTT. It yields the protein CASSGQATGELFF.

The gene calls are TRBV18 and TRBJ1-1; TRBD1 might be the D (5 bases). Looked up from germline, CDR1 is KGHSH and CDR2 is LQKENI. CDR3 length equals 15 residues. The ends were cut back, 2 bases at V and 4 bases at J, with 14 bases in the middle. In nucleotides, the CDR3 is TGTGCCAGCTCACCAGGGGCAGACGGGGGCACTGAAGCTTTCTTT. Its translation is CASSPGADGGTEAFF.

CDR3 nucleotides: TGCAGCGTCAGGGGGAGTAGTGAGACCCAGTACTTC. Amino acids: CSVRGSSETQYF. This sequence joins TRBV29-1 and TRBJ2-5, with 7 bases identical to TRBD1. Trimming at V came to 6 bases and at J to 5 bases, leaving 6 bases not matched to a gene. Germline V CDR1 and CDR2: SQVTM, ANQGSEA. CDR3 length equals 12 residues. Supplemented by reference TRBV29-1 and TRBJ2-5, the full variable domain reads SAVISQKPSRDICQRGTSLTIQCQVDSQVTMMFWYRQQPGQSLTLIATANQGSEATYESGFVIDKFPISRPNLTFSTLTVSNMSPEDSSIYLCSVRGSSETQYFGPGTRLLVL.

This clone was recorded once. Other DNA sequences within the sample encode an identical CDR3. The rearrangement uses TRBV25-1 and TRBJ1-3, with 10 bases aligning to TRBD1. The CDR3 extends over 15 amino acids. V lost 3 bases, J lost 5 bases, and 4 bases stayed unmatched. CDR1 is MGHDK, CDR2 SYGVNS, per germline. In nucleotides, the CDR3 is TGTGCCAGCAGTGACCCGGGACAGGGGCGAAACACCATATATTTT. It yields the protein CASSDPGQGRNTIYF. The entire variable domain, with the rest obtained from reference TRBV25-1 and TRBJ1-3, is as follows: EADIYQTPRYLVIGTGKKITLECSQTMGHDKMYWYQQDPGMELHLIHYSYGVNSTEKGDLSSESTVSRIRTEHFPLTLESARPSHTSQYLCASSDPGQGRNTIYFGEGSWLTVV.

The V gene is TRBV6-5, the J gene TRBJ2-5; 8 nucleotides agree with TRBD1. The CDR3 sequence is 15 residues long. CDR1 MNHEY and CDR2 SVGAGI come from the germline V gene. V lost 5 bases and J lost 7; bases outside the gene matches: 12. CDR3 region: CASSPEDRDGATQYF. The CDR3 nucleotides are TGTGCCAGCAGTCCAGAGGACAGGGATGGAGCGACCCAGTACTTC.

The chain couples TRBV1 to TRBJ2-7; the tabulated D call, TRBD1, remains unverified against the DNA. TRBV1 is a listed pseudogene. The CDR3 totals 11 residues. The CDR3 DNA reads as TGCACCGGGACGCAGGGGGAGCCTCTGTACTTC. Amino acids: CTGTQGEPLYF.

The V and J genes are TRBV6-6 and TRBJ2-5; D is possibly TRBD1 (8 bases). From germline, CDR1 is MNHNY and CDR2 SVGAGI (reference sequence). V dropped 6 bases and J dropped 4 bases, with 15 bases sitting between them. The CDR3 consists of 14 residues. As DNA, the CDR3 is TGTGCCAGCAGCCTATACAGGGGGGGAGAGACCCAGTACTTC. Amino acids: CASSLYRGGETQYF.

The V gene is TRBV5-8, the J gene TRBJ1-3, with D tentatively TRBD1 (6 bases). Germline values: CDR1 SGHTS, CDR2 YDEGEE. The germline V and J ends were trimmed by 1 base and 4 bases, with 9 bases remaining between them. The CDR3 has 14 residues. The CDR3 loop reads CASSLNRAGNTIYF. DNA for the CDR3: TGTGCCAGCAGCTTGAACAGGGCGGGAAACACCATATATTTT.

This clone showed up many times. CDR3 bases: TGTGCCAGCAGCCCGTCCCGGGGCACTGAAGCTTTCTTT. It encodes CASSPSRGTEAFF. The chain employs TRBV6-5 and TRBJ1-1; D is undetermined. Trimming took off 6 bases at V and 4 bases at J, with 12 bases between the two ends. CDR3 length: 13 residues. Germline V lookup: CDR1 MNHEY, CDR2 SVGAGI.

The chain combines TRBV10-1 with TRBJ2-5, with D unresolved. Germline loops: CDR1 WNHNN, CDR2 SYGVQD (reference sequence). Trimming pared 4 bases from V and 4 bases from J, leaving 4 bases between. CDR3 length: 11 residues. In DNA, the CDR3 is TGCGCCAGCAGTGTCGGAGAGACCCAGTACTTC. It translates to CASSVGETQYF.

The rearrangement joins TRBV6-4 to TRBJ2-2; 7 bases fit TRBD1. The germline V gene encodes CDR1 MRHNA and CDR2 SNTAGT. Trimming cost V 6 bases and J 1 base; bases outside gene matches: 5. The CDR3 spans 15 residues. CDR3 coding DNA: TGTGCCAGCAGCGCTACAGGGGTGAACACCGGGGAGCTGTTTTTT. Its translation: CASSATGVNTGELFF.

The chain combines TRBV25-1 with TRBJ2-2; 8 bases agree with TRBD2. V shed 5 bases and J 6 bases; nucleotides not matched to a gene: 11. Germline CDR1 is MGHDK and CDR2 is SYGVNS. This CDR3 has 16 residues. The CDR3 here is CASSTWSGGFAGELFF. DNA for the CDR3: TGTGCCAGCAGTACATGGTCGGGGGGGTTCGCCGGGGAGCTGTTTTTT.

This chain links TRBV2 with TRBJ2-3, with a tentative D call TRBD2 (6 bases). CDR1 is SNHLY and CDR2 is FYNNEI in the germline V gene. V was pared by 4 bases and J by 0 bases, with 8 bases between. The CDR3 has 14 residues. For the CDR3, the DNA is TGTGCCAGCAGTGCGGAGGGTAGCACAGATACGCAGTATTTT. This gives the protein CASSAEGSTDTQYF.

The count of this clone is one. The chain uses TRBV6-1 and TRBJ2-2; 8 bases are a match to TRBD1. Looked up from germline, CDR1 is MNHNS and CDR2 is SASEGT. The trim removed 7 bases at V and 2 bases at J, leaving 6 bases unmatched. The CDR3 has 15 residues. In DNA form, the CDR3 reads TGTGCCAGCATTCCAGGACAGGGAAACACCGGGGAGCTGTTTTTT. Its translation: CASIPGQGNTGELFF.